Included here is one TCR beta chain sequence, with context. The target antigen is unknown. TCRdb recomputed calls from the 5' RACE reads with MiXCR, one row per CDR3 protein. The repertoire holds hundreds of thousands of distinct CDR3 sequences, with around 8% as singletons. Germline lookup yields CDR1 SGHAT and CDR2 FQNNGV. This CDR3 is 16 amino acids long. Trimming left V 3 bases short and J 2 bases short, with 15 bases between. This entry is derived from a study of identical twins. Study results and caveats: With abundant cord blood beta clonotypes, insertions were fewer; memory repertoires showed no such pattern.

Separately, the same data were catalogued under a study of yellow fever vaccine responses in identical twins.

The receptor was derived from a woman younger than 30 in good health. V gene TRBV11-2 combines with J gene TRBJ2-3; possibly TRBD2 for D (7 bases). Sequencing was carried out using memory (CD45RO+) T cells sorted from blood. The CDR3 nucleotides are TGTGCCAGCAGCTTGTTCGGGGGGCCCCCCACAGATACGCAGTATTTT. It is translated as CASSLFGGPPTDTQYF.